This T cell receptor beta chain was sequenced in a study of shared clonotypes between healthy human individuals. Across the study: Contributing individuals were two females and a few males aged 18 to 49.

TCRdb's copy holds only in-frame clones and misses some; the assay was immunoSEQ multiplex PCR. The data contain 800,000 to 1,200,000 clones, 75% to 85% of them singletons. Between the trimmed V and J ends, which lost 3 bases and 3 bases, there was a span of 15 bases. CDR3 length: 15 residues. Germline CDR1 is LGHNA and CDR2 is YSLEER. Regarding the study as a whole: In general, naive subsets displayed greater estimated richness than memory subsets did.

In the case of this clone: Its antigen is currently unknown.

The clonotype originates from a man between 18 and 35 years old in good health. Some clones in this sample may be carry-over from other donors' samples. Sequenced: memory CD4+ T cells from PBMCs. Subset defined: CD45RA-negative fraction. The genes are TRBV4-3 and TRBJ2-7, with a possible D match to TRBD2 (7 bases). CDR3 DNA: TGCGCCAGCAGCCATGGCAGAGGGGGGGACTACGAGCAGTACTTC. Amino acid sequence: CASSHGRGGDYEQYF.